The TCR beta chain described here comes from a study of blood T cells in healthy people across ages. Whole-study findings and limits: Leaving the PBMCs unsorted stopped any conclusive comparison of naive versus antigen-experienced cells.

Alongside a J-beta primer mix, a sample-barcoded 5' primer served in a second PCR lasting about 7 to 11 cycles. Each sample provided no less than 2.5 million CDR3-containing paired-end reads. TCRdb used MiXCR to reprocess the 5' RACE reads, holding one entry per CDR3 protein. The sample contains hundreds of thousands of distinct CDR3 sequences, around three fifths of which appear only once. In the case of this clonotype: The antigen is undetermined.

They isolated at least 6 million PBMCs from each sample. Germline V gene data show CDR1 as LNHNV and CDR2 as YYDKDF (reference sequence). V lost 0 bases and J 5 bases, leaving 13 bases between the germline ends. The CDR3 consists of 15 residues. The clonotype was recovered from a man between 40 and 49 years old in good health. The specimen was blood. The chain combines TRBV15 with TRBJ2-5; D remains ambiguous. The CDR3 loop is CATSRDRAGSETQYF. CDR3 coding DNA: TGTGCCACCAGCAGAGATAGGGCAGGTAGTGAGACCCAGTACTTC.